This TCR beta chain was obtained from a study of neurological immune-mediated disorders. Across the study: Among the approximately 34 patients with multiple sclerosis, some 30 were relapsing-remitting, while 3 were secondary progressive.

Synthesis of cDNA was carried out by template-switch 5'RACE. The reaction used 10-nucleotide random UMIs. One entry per CDR3 protein, called by TCRdb with MiXCR from the 5' RACE reads. Among about 46,000 distinct CDR3 sequences, roughly 3% were seen once, and the ten largest hold approximately 15%. CDR3 length equals 14 residues. Trimming left V 1 base short and J 6 bases short, with 12 bases between. From germline, CDR1 is SGHRS and CDR2 YFSETQ. This clonotype was observed at least ten times. The rearrangement uses TRBV5-1 and TRBJ2-3; D is uncertain. This receptor was taken from a woman in her 50s with multiple sclerosis. Input material: PBMCs. This chain's CDR3 is CASSLLPASDTQYF. In DNA, the CDR3 is TGCGCCAGCAGCTTGCTTCCCGCCAGCGATACGCAGTATTTT.